This TCR beta chain was retrieved from a study of a mutant IDH1 vaccine in newly diagnosed glioma. Study information: Treated individuals were approximately 60% male and around 40% female, averaging roughly 43 years of age. The earlier regimen, radiotherapy, temozolomide, or both, was most often both.

Of note for this clone: What it binds is not known.

Whole-study results and caveats: Detectable vaccine-induced immune responses arose in around 92% of patients.

The germline V and J ends were trimmed by 1 base and 6 bases, with 7 bases remaining between them. The CDR3 consists of 11 residues. The germline V gene has CDR1 SQVTM and CDR2 ANQGSEA. Assay used: immunoSEQ multiplex PCR; TCRdb lists only in-frame clones, some missing. The sample contains tens of thousands of clones, about 70% of which appear only once. Time point indicated: week 11, during vaccination. In the vaccine, a single dose held 300 ug of the mutant IDH1 20-mer peptide, along with topical imiquimod. The chain recombines TRBV29-1 with TRBJ2-7; a possible D gene is TRBD1 (5 bases). This receptor was obtained from a man aged 18 to 30 with glioma. Some clones in this sample may be carry-over from other donors' samples. Sequenced material: peripheral blood mononuclear cells (PBMCs), taken from a glioma patient whose treatment included an IDH1 peptide vaccine. The CDR3 sequence is CSVEGRGEQYF. CDR3 DNA sequence: TGCAGCGTTGAAGGTAGGGGCGAGCAGTACTTC.